Listed below are T cell receptor beta chains from one sample, sequenced in a study of cytomegalovirus exposure and HLA in healthy donors. Sequencing used immunoSEQ multiplex PCR; TCRdb keeps in-frame clones, though not all of them. Among about 220,000 clones listed, more than 65% were seen once. Sample: PBMCs. The source of these receptors is a woman under 40 in good health and CMV-seronegative. CDR3s include the opening cysteine and the closing phenylalanine or tryptophan. D genes are given only for firm matches. Rows give clone size only sometimes, using once, few, many, or a class for an expanded clone.

V gene	clone size	J gene	D gene	CDR3 DNA	CDR3 protein
TRBV2	.	TRBJ1-2	TRBD1	TGTGCCAGCAGTGAAGGGACAGGGGGCTCTGGCTACACCTTC	CASSEGTGGSGYTF
TRBV15	.	TRBJ2-3	TRBD2	TGTGCCACCAGCAGAGGGCGGGGGAGTGGAGATACGCAGTATTTT	CATSRGRGSGDTQYF
TRBV2	.	TRBJ1-1	.	TGTGCCAGCAGTGAACCAGGTTTCACTGAAGCTTTCTTT	CASSEPGFTEAFF
TRBV27	few	TRBJ2-1	.	TGTGCCAGCTGCACCAGGGGAGGGGAACAGTTCTTC	CASCTRGGEQFF
TRBV10-1	.	TRBJ2-1	TRBD2	TGCGCCAGCAGTGAGGCTAGCGGGAGCCTGGAGCAGTTCTTC	CASSEASGSLEQFF
TRBV29-1	.	TRBJ1-2	.	TGCAGCGTTGTGCAGGGGAACTATGGCTACACCTTC	CSVVQGNYGYTF
TRBV6-1	.	TRBJ1-1	.	TGTGCCAGCAGTGAAATGGAGGGCACTGAAGCTTTCTTT	CASSEMEGTEAFF
TRBV19	.	TRBJ1-1	.	TGTGCTAGTAGTATAGGCGGGAACACTGAAGCTTTCTTT	CASSIGGNTEAFF
TRBV30	once	TRBJ1-5	.	TGTGCCTGGAGTTTTCCCGGGAGCCACGCCAATAGCAATCAGCCCCAGCATTTT	CAWSFPGSHANSNQPQHF
TRBV30	.	TRBJ1-1	.	TGTGCCGGTCACCTAGAGAACACTGAAGCTTTCTTT	CAGHLENTEAFF
TRBV27	.	TRBJ2-1	TRBD1	TGTGCCAGCAGTTTACCTGGGACAGGGAATGAGCAGTTCTTC	CASSLPGTGNEQFF
TRBV7-9	few	TRBJ1-1	.	TGTGCCAGCAGCTCGGGGATGAACACTGAAGCTTTCTTT	CASSSGMNTEAFF
TRBV4-2	once	TRBJ1-2	.	TGTGCCAGCAGCCTTCCATCGGGGGGTGACTATGGCTACACCTTC	CASSLPSGGDYGYTF
TRBV5-1	.	TRBJ1-1	.	TGCGCCAGCAGCTTGGCCCTATCGGGCACTGAAGCTTTCTTT	CASSLALSGTEAFF
TRBV27	once	TRBJ2-5	.	TGTGCCAGCAGTTTAGCAGGGAATGAAGAGACCCAGTACTTC	CASSLAGNEETQYF
TRBV6-5	once	TRBJ1-1	TRBD1	TGTGCCAGCTGGAACAGGGGCCCCCCCCGCACTGAAGCTTTCTTT	CASWNRGPPRTEAFF
TRBV5-1	.	TRBJ2-1	TRBD2	TGCGCCAGCAGCTCGGGGGGGAACGTTTACAATGAGCAGTTCTTC	CASSSGGNVYNEQFF
TRBV30	few	TRBJ2-5	TRBD2	TGTGCCTGGAGTGTACCCGGACTAGCGGGGGGTTACCAAGAGACCCAGTACTTC	CAWSVPGLAGGYQETQYF
TRBV6-6	.	TRBJ2-7	.	TGTGCCAGCAGTTCCCAACGAGCCCGGGAGCAGTACTTC	CASSSQRAREQYF
TRBV13	.	TRBJ2-1	.	TGTGCCAGCAGCCCACCCCCTTATGAGAAGCAGTTCTTC	CASSPPPYEKQFF
TRBV6-1	.	TRBJ2-7	TRBD2	TGTGCCAGCAGTTCTATAGCGGGAGGGCTGTACGAGCAGTACTTC	CASSSIAGGLYEQYF
TRBV5-5	.	TRBJ1-6	.	TGTGCCAGCAGCTTGGGAAACGGGGTTCGGATCTCCTATAATTCACCCCTCCACTTT	CASSLGNGVRISYNSPLHF
TRBV7-7	.	TRBJ2-3	.	TGTGCTAGCACCCCCGGGCGCGGGGATCATACGCAGTATTTT	CASTPGRGDHTQYF
TRBV6-6	once	TRBJ1-2	TRBD1	TGTGCCAGCAACTCCAGGACAGGGACAGGGGGGACCTTC	CASNSRTGTGGTF
TRBV5-8	few	TRBJ2-3	TRBD2	TGTGACAGCAGCTTGCATTTCGGGGGGGGACCCACAGATACGCAGTATTTT	CDSSLHFGGGPTDTQYF
TRBV2	.	TRBJ1-2	TRBD1	TGTGCCAGCAGTGGGGACAGCCTCTATGGCTACACCTTC	CASSGDSLYGYTF
TRBV10-3	.	TRBJ2-3	TRBD2	TGTGCCATCAGGGGACTAGCGGGATCCGATACGCAGTATTTT	CAIRGLAGSDTQYF
TRBV7-9	.	TRBJ1-2	.	TGTGCCAGCAGCTTAGGCGGGCTCCTAGGAGGCTACACCTTC	CASSLGGLLGGYTF
TRBV14	.	TRBJ1-1	.	TGTGCCAGCAGCCAAGACAGGGGACTAAACACTGAAGCTTTCTTT	CASSQDRGLNTEAFF
TRBV27	.	TRBJ2-1	TRBD1	TGTGCCAGCAGTATACTAATGGGACAGCCTAAAGGAAACAATGAGCAGTTCTTC	CASSILMGQPKGNNEQFF
TRBV29-1	once	TRBJ1-1	.	TGCAGCGTCTCCAGGGTTTTGAACACTGAAGCTTTCTTT	CSVSRVLNTEAFF
TRBV6-5	.	TRBJ2-7	.	TGTGCCAGCAGTTCCGCAGGGAGGCGCTCCTACGAGCAGTACTTC	CASSSAGRRSYEQYF
TRBV25-1	.	TRBJ1-3	.	TGTGCCAGCCAGCCCTGGGGGACAAGGGAATGGGACACCATATATTTT	CASQPWGTREWDTIYF
TRBV7-9	few	TRBJ2-7	.	TGTGCCAGCGCCCGGACTCAATCCGGATACGAGCAGTACTTC	CASARTQSGYEQYF
TRBV5-1	.	TRBJ2-3	.	TGCGCCAGCAGCCCGAGGGACAACACAGATACGCAGTATTTT	CASSPRDNTDTQYF
TRBV5-6	.	TRBJ2-1	.	TGTGCCAGCAGCCCTGGACTGTTCGGAATCCGACGCCATGAGCAGTTCTTC	CASSPGLFGIRRHEQFF
TRBV5-1	few	TRBJ2-2	TRBD2	TGCGCCAGCAGCTTGGAAGGGAGGGACACCGGGGAGCTGTTTTTT	CASSLEGRDTGELFF
TRBV6-1	once	TRBJ1-2	TRBD1	TGTGCCAGCAGTGAAGATGAGACAGGGGTGGCCTATGGCTACACCTTC	CASSEDETGVAYGYTF
TRBV2	.	TRBJ1-1	.	TGTGCCGGGTTGGAAGGATGGTTGGGGGGAGCTTTCTTT	CAGLEGWLGGAFF
TRBV19	.	TRBJ2-7	.	TGTGCCAGTAGTATTGTTGGCAGGGCCCCCGAGCAGTACTTC	CASSIVGRAPEQYF
TRBV30	.	TRBJ2-3	.	TGTGCCTGGAAGGGGGGGGGCCTCTTAATCACAGATACGCAGTATTTT	CAWKGGGLLITDTQYF
TRBV13	.	TRBJ2-7	TRBD2	TGTGCCAGCAGCTCCCATAGCGGGGGAACCTACGAGCAGTACTTC	CASSSHSGGTYEQYF
TRBV9	.	TRBJ1-2	.	TGTGCCAGCAGTCGGGAGGGGCAGGGCTATGGCTACACCTTC	CASSREGQGYGYTF
TRBV6-5	.	TRBJ1-1	TRBD1	TGTGCCAGCGCATCACAGGGGCGGTACACTGAAGCTTTCTTT	CASASQGRYTEAFF
TRBV7-3	.	TRBJ2-1	TRBD2	TGTGCCAGCAGCACCTCGGGGGGGGCCTACAATGAGCAGTTCTTC	CASSTSGGAYNEQFF
TRBV14	.	TRBJ2-2	.	TGTGCCAGCAGCCAATACAGGGATCCCACCGGGGAGCTGTTTTTT	CASSQYRDPTGELFF
TRBV10-3	once	TRBJ2-7	TRBD1	TGTGCCATCAGTGATCCCGGACAGGGAGGTGCCTACGAGCAGTACTTC	CAISDPGQGGAYEQYF
TRBV29-1	.	TRBJ2-3	TRBD2	TGCAGCGTGGGACTAGCGGGGGGGTCTTTGGAATGGGATACGCAGTATTTT	CSVGLAGGSLEWDTQYF
TRBV11-3	.	TRBJ2-7	.	TGTGCCAGCAGACAGGGCTCCTACGAGCAGTACTTC	CASRQGSYEQYF
TRBV6-1	.	TRBJ2-2	TRBD1	TGTGCCAGCTCCGGGACAGGGCCCTTCACCGGGGAGCTGTTTTTT	CASSGTGPFTGELFF
TRBV11-2	.	TRBJ2-3	TRBD2	TGTGCCAGCAGCTTAGGGAGCGGGAGGGCCGGGGATACGCAGTATTTT	CASSLGSGRAGDTQYF
TRBV7-9	.	TRBJ2-6	.	TGTGCCAGCAGCCCCCAGGGCTCTGGGGCCAACGTCCTGACTTTC	CASSPQGSGANVLTF